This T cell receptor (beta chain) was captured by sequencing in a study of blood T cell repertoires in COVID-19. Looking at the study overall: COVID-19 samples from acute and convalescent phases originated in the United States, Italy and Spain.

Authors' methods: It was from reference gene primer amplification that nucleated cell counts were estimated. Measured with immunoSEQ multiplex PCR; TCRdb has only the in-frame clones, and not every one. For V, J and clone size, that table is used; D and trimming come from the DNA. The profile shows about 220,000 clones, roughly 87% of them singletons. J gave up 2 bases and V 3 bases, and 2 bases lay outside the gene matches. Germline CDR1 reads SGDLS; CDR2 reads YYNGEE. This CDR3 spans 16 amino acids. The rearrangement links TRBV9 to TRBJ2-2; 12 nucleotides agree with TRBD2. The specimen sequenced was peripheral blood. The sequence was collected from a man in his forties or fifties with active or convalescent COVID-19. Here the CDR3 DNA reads TGTGCCAGCAGCGGACTAGCGGGAGACAACACCGGGGAGCTGTTTTTT. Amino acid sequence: CASSGLAGDNTGELFF.